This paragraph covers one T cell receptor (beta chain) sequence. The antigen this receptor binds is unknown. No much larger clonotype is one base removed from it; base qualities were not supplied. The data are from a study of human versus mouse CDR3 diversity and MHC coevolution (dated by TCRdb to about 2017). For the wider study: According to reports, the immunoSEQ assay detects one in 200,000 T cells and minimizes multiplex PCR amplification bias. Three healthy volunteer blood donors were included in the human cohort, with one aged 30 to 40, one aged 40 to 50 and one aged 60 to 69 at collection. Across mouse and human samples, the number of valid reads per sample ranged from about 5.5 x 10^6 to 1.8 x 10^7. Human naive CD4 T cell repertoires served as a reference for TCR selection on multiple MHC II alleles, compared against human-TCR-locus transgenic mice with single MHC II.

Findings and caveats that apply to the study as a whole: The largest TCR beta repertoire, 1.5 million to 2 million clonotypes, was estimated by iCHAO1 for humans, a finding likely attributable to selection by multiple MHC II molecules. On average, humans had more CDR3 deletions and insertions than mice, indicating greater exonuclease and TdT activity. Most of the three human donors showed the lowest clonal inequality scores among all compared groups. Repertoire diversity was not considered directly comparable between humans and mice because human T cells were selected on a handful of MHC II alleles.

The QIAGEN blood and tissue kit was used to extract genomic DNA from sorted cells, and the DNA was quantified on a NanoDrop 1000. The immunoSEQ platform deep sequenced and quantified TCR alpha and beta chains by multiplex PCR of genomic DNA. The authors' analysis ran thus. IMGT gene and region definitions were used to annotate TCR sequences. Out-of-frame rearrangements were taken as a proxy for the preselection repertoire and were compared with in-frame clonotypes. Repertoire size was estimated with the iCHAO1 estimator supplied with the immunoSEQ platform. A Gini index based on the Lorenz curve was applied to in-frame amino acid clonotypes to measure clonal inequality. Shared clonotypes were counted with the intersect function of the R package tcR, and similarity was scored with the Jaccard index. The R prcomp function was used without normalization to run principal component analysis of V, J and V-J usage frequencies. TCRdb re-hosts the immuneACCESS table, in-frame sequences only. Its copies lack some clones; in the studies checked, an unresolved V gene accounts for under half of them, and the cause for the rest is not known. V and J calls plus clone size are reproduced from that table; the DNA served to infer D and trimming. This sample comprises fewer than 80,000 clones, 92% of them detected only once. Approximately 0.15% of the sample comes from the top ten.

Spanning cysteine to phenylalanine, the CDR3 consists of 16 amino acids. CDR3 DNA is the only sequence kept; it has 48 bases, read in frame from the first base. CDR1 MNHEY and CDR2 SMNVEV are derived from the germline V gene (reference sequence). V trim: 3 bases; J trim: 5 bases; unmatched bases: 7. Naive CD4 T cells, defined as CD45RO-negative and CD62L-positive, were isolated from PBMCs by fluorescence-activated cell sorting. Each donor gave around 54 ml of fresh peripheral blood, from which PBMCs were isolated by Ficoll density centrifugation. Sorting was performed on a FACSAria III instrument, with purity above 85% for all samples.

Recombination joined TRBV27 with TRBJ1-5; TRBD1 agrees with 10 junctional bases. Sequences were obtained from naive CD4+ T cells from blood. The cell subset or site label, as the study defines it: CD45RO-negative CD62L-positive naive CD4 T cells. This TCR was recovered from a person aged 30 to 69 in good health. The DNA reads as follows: TGTGCCAGCAGTTTTGGCGGGGACAGGGGTTATCAGCCCCAGCATTTT. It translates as CASSFGGDRGYQPQHF.